The clone carrying this TCR beta chain was detected a few times. The target antigen is unknown. Trimming took off 2 bases at V and 0 bases at J, with 10 bases between the two ends. CDR3 size: 16 residues. Germline V gene data show CDR1 as MNHEY and CDR2 as SVGAGI. Via MiXCR, TCRdb re-called the 5' RACE reads, giving one row per CDR3 protein. The profile shows around 530,000 distinct CDR3 sequences, approximately 21% of them singletons. These data originate in a study of T-cell memory formation after mild COVID-19. Findings and caveats of the study: Unconfirmed was the SARS-CoV-2 specificity of second-wave clones that peaked on day 37. There were some responding clones in pre-infection memory, which suggested that cross-reactive memory had joined.

The gene calls are TRBV6-5 and TRBJ2-2; D is perhaps TRBD2 (6 bases). Input material: PBMCs or a T cell subset sorted from them (not recorded which). The clonotype originates from an adult woman who had mild COVID-19 (a few samples of this study predate the infection). Cell type and time point are not known. The CDR3 loop is CASSYEAGPNTGELFF. The DNA for the CDR3 is TGTGCCAGCAGTTACGAGGCGGGACCGAACACCGGGGAGCTGTTTTTT.